This entry features one TCR beta chain sequence. The sample originates from a study of T cells expressing NK-cell markers. This CDR3 has 15 residues. TCRdb re-called the 5' RACE reads and catalogs CDR3 proteins one per entry, DNA excluded. The data show a few hundred thousand distinct CDR3 sequences, and the top ten clones hold around 4.9%. The V and J genes are TRBV21-1 and TRBJ2-7. TRBV21-1 is noted as a pseudogene. The sequencing input was blood T cells: a sorted CD56 or NKG2C T cell subset, CD4+ or CD8+ T cells, or bulk PBMC T cells (not recorded which). The receptor was isolated from a man aged 18-75 years in good health. The CDR3 sequence: CASSKARRHLLVQYF.